This T cell receptor (beta chain) was recorded in a study of blood T cell repertoires in COVID-19. Study-wide context: The samples span acute and convalescent COVID-19 from the United States, Italy and Spain. Sources were T cells, B-cell-depleted T cells, or PBMCs; the material itself was cDNA or gDNA.

How the authors handled the data: Nucleated cell counts were estimated from reference gene primer amplification. Profiled with immunoSEQ multiplex PCR; TCRdb holds only in-frame clones, not every one. V and J calls and clone size are as listed in that table; D and trimming were resolved from the DNA. The table includes some 180,000 clones, 65% to 90% detected once. The V and J ends lost 2 bases and 2 bases, in that order; junction bases with no gene match: 6. Per the germline V gene, CDR1 is MNHEY and CDR2 is SVGEGT. This CDR3 is built from 15 residues. This sequence joins TRBV6-2 or TRBV6-3 and TRBJ2-7; 7 nucleotides agree with TRBD2. This receptor was identified in a human donor in a cohort sampled during active COVID-19. Sample: peripheral blood. The CDR3 DNA follows: TGTGCCAGCAGTTACCCGACTAGCCTTACCTACGAGCAGTACTTC. Its translation is CASSYPTSLTYEQYF.